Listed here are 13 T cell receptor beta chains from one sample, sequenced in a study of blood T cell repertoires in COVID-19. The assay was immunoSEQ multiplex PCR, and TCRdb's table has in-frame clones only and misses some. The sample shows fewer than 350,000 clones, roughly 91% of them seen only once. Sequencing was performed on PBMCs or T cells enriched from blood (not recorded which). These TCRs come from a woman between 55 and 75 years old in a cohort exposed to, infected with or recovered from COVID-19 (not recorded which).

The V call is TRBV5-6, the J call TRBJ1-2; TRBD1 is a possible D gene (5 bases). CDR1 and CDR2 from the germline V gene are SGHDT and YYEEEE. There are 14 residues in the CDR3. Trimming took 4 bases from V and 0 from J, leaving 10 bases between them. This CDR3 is CASSIQGTNYGYTF. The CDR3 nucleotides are TGTGCCAGCAGCATTCAGGGAACTAACTATGGCTACACCTTC.

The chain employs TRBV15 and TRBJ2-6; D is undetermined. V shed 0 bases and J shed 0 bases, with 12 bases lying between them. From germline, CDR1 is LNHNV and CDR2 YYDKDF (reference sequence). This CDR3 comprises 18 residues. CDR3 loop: CATSRESTRSSGANVLTF. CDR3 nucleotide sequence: TGTGCCACCAGCAGAGAGTCAACGCGGAGCTCTGGGGCCAACGTCCTGACTTTC.

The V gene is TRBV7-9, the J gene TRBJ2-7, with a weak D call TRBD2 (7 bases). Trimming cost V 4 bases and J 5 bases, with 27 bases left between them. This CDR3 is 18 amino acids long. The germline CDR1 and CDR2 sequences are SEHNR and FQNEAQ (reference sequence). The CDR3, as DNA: TGTGCCAGCAGCTCTTTTGGGGGCGGGGGCTCGGTGAAGGACGAGCAGTACTTC. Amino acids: CASSSFGGGGSVKDEQYF.

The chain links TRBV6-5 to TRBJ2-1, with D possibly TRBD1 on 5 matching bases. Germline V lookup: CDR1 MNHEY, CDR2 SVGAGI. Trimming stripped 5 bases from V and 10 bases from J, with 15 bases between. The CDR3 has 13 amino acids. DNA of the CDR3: TGTGCCAGCAGTACCGAGACCCGGACAGAGCAGTTCTTC. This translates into CASSTETRTEQFF.

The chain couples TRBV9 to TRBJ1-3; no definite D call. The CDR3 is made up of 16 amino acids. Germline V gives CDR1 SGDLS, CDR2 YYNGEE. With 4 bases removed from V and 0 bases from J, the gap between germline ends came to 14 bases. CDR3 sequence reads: CASSMGGFDSGNTIYF. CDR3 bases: TGTGCCAGCAGCATGGGAGGGTTCGACTCTGGAAACACCATATATTTT.

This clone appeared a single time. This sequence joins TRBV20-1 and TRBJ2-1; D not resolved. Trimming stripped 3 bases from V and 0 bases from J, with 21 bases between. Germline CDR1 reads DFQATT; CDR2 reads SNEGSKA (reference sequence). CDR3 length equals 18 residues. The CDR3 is CSASAVPRPPGSYNEQFF. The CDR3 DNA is TGCAGTGCTAGTGCAGTACCGAGGCCCCCTGGCTCCTACAATGAGCAGTTCTTC.

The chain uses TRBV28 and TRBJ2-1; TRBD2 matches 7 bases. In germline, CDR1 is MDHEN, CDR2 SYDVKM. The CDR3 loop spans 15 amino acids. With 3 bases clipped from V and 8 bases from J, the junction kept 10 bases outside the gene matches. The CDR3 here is CASSLTGGRRHEQFF. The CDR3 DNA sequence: TGTGCCAGCAGTTTGACCGGCGGGAGAAGGCATGAGCAGTTCTTC.

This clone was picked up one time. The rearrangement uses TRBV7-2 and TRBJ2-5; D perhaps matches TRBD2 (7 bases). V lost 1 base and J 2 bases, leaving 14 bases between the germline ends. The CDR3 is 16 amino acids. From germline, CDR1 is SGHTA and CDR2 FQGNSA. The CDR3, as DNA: TGTGCCAGCAGCTTAGTAGGGGGAGGGCCACAAGAGACCCAGTACTTC. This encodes CASSLVGGGPQETQYF. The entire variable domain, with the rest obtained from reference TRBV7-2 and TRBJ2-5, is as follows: GAGVSQSPSNKVTEKGKDVELRCDPISGHTALYWYRQSLGQGLEFLIYFQGNSAPDKSGLPSDRFSAERTGGSVSTLTIQRTQQEDSAVYLCASSLVGGGPQETQYFGPGTRLLVL.

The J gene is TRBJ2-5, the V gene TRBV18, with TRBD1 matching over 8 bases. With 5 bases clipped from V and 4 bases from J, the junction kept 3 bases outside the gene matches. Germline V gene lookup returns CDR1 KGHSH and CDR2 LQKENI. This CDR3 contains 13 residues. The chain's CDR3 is CASSSGTGETQYF. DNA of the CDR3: TGTGCCAGCTCATCCGGGACAGGAGAGACCCAGTACTTC.

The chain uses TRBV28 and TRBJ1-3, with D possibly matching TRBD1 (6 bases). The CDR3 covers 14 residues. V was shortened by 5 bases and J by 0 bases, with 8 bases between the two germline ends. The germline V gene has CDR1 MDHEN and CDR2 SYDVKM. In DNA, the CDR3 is TGTGCCAGCAGTACGGACAGCTCTGGAAACACCATATATTTT. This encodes CASSTDSSGNTIYF.

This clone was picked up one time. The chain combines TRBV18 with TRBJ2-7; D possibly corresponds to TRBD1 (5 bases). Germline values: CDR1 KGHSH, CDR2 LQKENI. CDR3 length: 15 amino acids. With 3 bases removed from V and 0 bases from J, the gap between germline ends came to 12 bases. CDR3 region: CASSPRDSISYEQYF. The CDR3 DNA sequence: TGTGCCAGCTCACCGCGCGACAGTATCTCCTACGAGCAGTACTTC.

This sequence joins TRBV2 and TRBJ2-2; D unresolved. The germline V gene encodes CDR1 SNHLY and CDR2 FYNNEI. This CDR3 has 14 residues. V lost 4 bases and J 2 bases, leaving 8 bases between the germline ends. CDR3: CASSGDSNTGELFF. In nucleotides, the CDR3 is TGTGCCAGCAGTGGAGACTCCAACACCGGGGAGCTGTTTTTT.

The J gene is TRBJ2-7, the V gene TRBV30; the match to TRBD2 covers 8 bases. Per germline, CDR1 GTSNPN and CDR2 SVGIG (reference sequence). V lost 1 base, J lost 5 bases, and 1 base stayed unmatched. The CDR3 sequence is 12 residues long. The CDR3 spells CAWSAAGDEQYF. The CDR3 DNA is TGTGCCTGGAGTGCAGCGGGGGACGAGCAGTACTTC. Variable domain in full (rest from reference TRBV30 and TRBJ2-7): SQTIHQWPATLVQPVGSPLSLECTVEGTSNPNLYWYRQAAGRGLQLLFYSVGIGQISSEVPQNLSASRPQDRQFILSSKKLLLSDSGFYLCAWSAAGDEQYFGPGTRLTVT.